These T cell receptor beta chains were read from a single sample in a study of persistence of HIV-infected CD4 T cells. The method was immunoSEQ multiplex PCR; TCRdb's version includes in-frame clones alone and lacks a portion of them. The data show more than 25,000 clones, about 80% seen once. These receptors are not linked to any known antigen. The specimen was CD4+ T cells sorted from PBMCs after roughly 18-hour stimulation, collected from a patient who received antiretroviral therapy. The receptors were sampled from an adult woman with HIV who was CMV-seropositive. Each CDR3 is given without its conserved first and last residue.

V	length	CDR3
TRBV6-5	13	ASRGQGNMNTEAF
TRBV25-1	16	ASPLSGGDRVSYNEQF
TRBV19	14	ASSARTGAGNQPQH
TRBV7-9	11	ASSLAGPVEAF
TRBV9	12	ASSLDRVSGELF
TRBV6-5	13	ASSPGQGAYYGYT
TRBV5-4	12	ASSSRDRGSPLH
TRBV19	12	ASSIGRWNTEAF
TRBV5-1	11	ASSLRQDSPLH
TRBV5-4	12	ASSLAELNYGYT
TRBV7-9	10	ASSGGIYGYT
TRBV9	15	ASSVTPGGETTGELF
TRBV7-9	13	ASRRAGGGSDTQY
TRBV2	12	ASSEQRGGTEAF
TRBV2	12	ASNPRTGNTEAF
TRBV7-9	10	ASSSDSTEAF
TRBV4-1	14	ASSRTFGAGEYGYT
TRBV5-1	14	ASRSTPGAWTTEAF
TRBV7-9	11	ASSFEGHRDWA